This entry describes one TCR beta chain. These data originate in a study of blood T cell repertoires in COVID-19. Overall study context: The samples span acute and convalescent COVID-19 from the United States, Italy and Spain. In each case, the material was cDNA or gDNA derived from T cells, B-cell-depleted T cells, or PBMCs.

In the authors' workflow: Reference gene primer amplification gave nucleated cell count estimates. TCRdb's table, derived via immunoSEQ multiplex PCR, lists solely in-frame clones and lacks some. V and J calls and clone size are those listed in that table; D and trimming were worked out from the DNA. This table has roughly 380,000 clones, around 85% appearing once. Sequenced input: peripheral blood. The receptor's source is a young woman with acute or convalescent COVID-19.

The CDR3 spells CASSRTPTGGDTEAFF. As DNA, the CDR3 is TGTGCCAGCAGCCGAACACCAACAGGGGGCGACACTGAAGCTTTCTTT. The chain combines TRBV7-6 with TRBJ1-1, with TRBD1 identical over 9 bases. The length of the CDR3 is 16 residues. Trimming cost V 5 bases and J 3 bases; bases outside gene matches: 10. Per germline, CDR1 SGHVS and CDR2 FNYEAQ.